These 5 T cell receptor beta chains share one sample of origin, sequenced in a study of blood T cell repertoires in COVID-19. Libraries were prepared by immunoSEQ multiplex PCR; TCRdb keeps only in-frame clonotypes and omits some of them. The data hold approximately 150,000 clones, with about 88% observed a single time. The sequenced material came from peripheral blood. All receptors derive from a human donor with COVID-19, enrolled during active disease. The donor label of this sample is uncertain.

The CDR3 sequence: CASSPLGGNRNTIYF. The CDR3, as DNA: TGTGCCAGCAGCCCCCTGGGGGGGAATAGAAACACCATATATTTT. The chain carries TRBV7-6 and TRBJ1-3, with a possible D match to TRBD1 (5 bases). This CDR3 region has 15 residues. The V and J ends lost 5 bases and 5 bases respectively, with 16 bases between them. Germline V gene sequence: CDR1 SGHVS, CDR2 FNYEAQ.

The V call is TRBV5-4, the J call TRBJ1-3, with a tentative D call TRBD1 (6 bases). Germline-derived CDR1 and CDR2 are SGHNT and YYREEE (reference sequence). V was pared by 3 bases and J by 0 bases, with 10 bases between. The CDR3 runs to 15 residues. DNA of the CDR3: TGTGCCAGCAGCTCACAGGGATCCTCTGGAAACACCATATATTTT. This codes for CASSSQGSSGNTIYF.

This chain links TRBV29-1 with TRBJ2-1, with D possibly TRBD1 on 6 matching bases. This CDR3 spans 14 amino acids. Germline CDR1 and CDR2: SQVTM and ANQGSEA. V gave up 3 bases and J gave up 4 bases, with 13 bases separating them. The CDR3 loop reads CSVDKKGVYNEQFF. DNA of the CDR3: TGCAGCGTTGATAAAAAGGGGGTTTACAATGAGCAGTTCTTC.

This chain joins TRBV6-4 and TRBJ2-3; D is perhaps TRBD1 (6 bases). Between the trimmed V and J ends, which lost 2 bases and 2 bases, there was a span of 8 bases. CDR3 size: 14 residues. Germline V CDR1 and CDR2: MRHNA, SNTAGT. CDR3 sequence (DNA): TGTGCCAGCAGTGACGCAGGGGCCACAGATACGCAGTATTTT. Its protein is CASSDAGATDTQYF.

The chain combines TRBV21-1 with TRBJ2-5; the D call in the table, TRBD2, was not verified against the DNA. TRBV21-1 is deemed a pseudogene. The CDR3 runs 16 residues. In nucleotides, the CDR3 is TGTGCCAGCAGCAAAGGAATGGCGGGGGAGAAAGAGACCCAGTACTTC. As protein: CASSKGMAGEKETQYF.